A selection of T cell receptor beta chains follows, all from one sample in a study of cytomegalovirus exposure and HLA in healthy donors. Assay used: immunoSEQ multiplex PCR; TCRdb lists only in-frame clones, some missing. The sample contains approximately 97,000 clones, around 57% of which appear only once. The specimen sequenced was PBMCs. All receptors derive from a human donor in good health. Both conserved end residues are part of each CDR3. Each record gives: V gene, J gene, clone size, D gene, CDR3 protein, CDR3 DNA. A D gene is named only where the DNA matches it firmly. Clone size, where shown, is once, few, many, or a class for clones that have expanded.

TRBV27	TRBJ1-1	once	.	CASSLSFGRVNTEAFF	TGTGCCAGCAGTTTATCCTTTGGCAGGGTGAACACTGAAGCTTTCTTT
TRBV10-3	TRBJ2-7	.	TRBD1	CAIMAEQGNDEQYF	TGTGCCATCATGGCAGAACAGGGGAATGACGAGCAGTACTTC
TRBV2	TRBJ2-1	few	TRBD2	CASSELGVAGFYNEQFF	TGTGCCAGCAGTGAATTGGGGGTAGCGGGATTCTACAATGAGCAGTTCTTC
TRBV10-3	TRBJ2-7	few	TRBD1	CAISSGTVSYEQYF	TGTGCCATCAGTTCCGGGACAGTCTCCTACGAGCAGTACTTC
TRBV9	TRBJ2-7	.	.	CASSVSWGLTYEQYF	TGTGCCAGCAGCGTATCGTGGGGCCTTACCTACGAGCAGTACTTC
TRBV11-2	TRBJ1-6	.	.	CASSFYGMAAGQGSPLHF	TGTGCCAGCAGCTTTTATGGGATGGCGGCAGGTCAGGGTTCACCCCTCCACTTT
TRBV2	TRBJ2-7	.	.	CASKPVSTTYEQYF	TGTGCCAGCAAGCCGGTTTCGACTACCTACGAGCAGTACTTC
TRBV7-9	TRBJ1-1	.	TRBD1	CASSTTRQGSSITEAFF	TGTGCCAGCAGCACCACGAGACAGGGATCTTCCATCACTGAAGCTTTCTTT
TRBV6-1	TRBJ1-4	.	TRBD1	CASSARGQVKLFF	TGTGCCAGCAGTGCTCGGGGACAGGTAAAACTGTTTTTT
TRBV5-5	TRBJ2-3	.	.	CASSRDFYTDTQYF	TGTGCCAGCAGCAGGGACTTCTACACAGATACGCAGTATTTT
TRBV28	TRBJ1-2	.	.	CASSHPGELWLVAGYTF	TGTGCCAGCAGTCATCCAGGGGAGCTTTGGTTGGTAGCTGGCTACACCTTC
TRBV11-2	TRBJ1-2	few	.	CASSLGVRRGYGYTF	TGTGCCAGCAGCTTAGGGGTCAGAAGGGGATATGGCTACACCTTC
TRBV10-3	TRBJ2-1	few	TRBD2	CAISENRASGSYNEQFF	TGTGCCATCAGTGAGAACAGGGCTAGCGGGTCCTACAATGAGCAGTTCTTC
TRBV30	TRBJ2-7	few	.	CAWSVGSSSYYEQYF	TGTGCCTGGAGTGTAGGGTCTAGCAGTTATTACGAGCAGTACTTC
TRBV27	TRBJ2-1	.	.	CASSLQGYNEQFF	TGTGCCAGCAGTTTACAGGGATACAATGAGCAGTTCTTC
TRBV6-4	TRBJ1-1	few	TRBD1	CASSLQGDPEAFF	TGTGCCAGCAGCCTACAGGGGGACCCTGAAGCTTTCTTT
TRBV27	TRBJ2-2	few	TRBD2	CASRGSIAGGVTGELFF	TGTGCCAGCAGGGGATCCATAGCGGGAGGGGTTACCGGGGAGCTGTTTTTT
TRBV4-1	TRBJ2-3	few	TRBD2	CASSQQTRLARDTDTQYF	TGCGCCAGCAGCCAGCAGACGAGACTAGCGAGAGACACAGATACGCAGTATTTT
TRBV4-1	TRBJ2-1	few	TRBD2	CASSPGPSGIPGGHYNEQFF	TGCGCCAGCAGCCCGGGCCCAAGCGGGATTCCCGGAGGGCACTACAATGAGCAGTTCTTC
TRBV29-1	TRBJ2-7	.	TRBD2	CSGYEAGGSYEQYF	TGCAGCGGATATGAAGCGGGAGGCTCCTACGAGCAGTACTTC
TRBV18	TRBJ2-4	.	.	CASSHDRSKGKNIQYF	TGTGCCAGCTCCCACGACAGGTCTAAGGGCAAAAACATTCAGTACTTC
TRBV5-1	TRBJ2-2	.	.	CASSVQGSTGELFF	TGCGCCAGCAGCGTCCAGGGTTCCACCGGGGAGCTGTTTTTT
TRBV19	TRBJ2-1	.	TRBD1	CASSMPGGAGTSYNEQFF	TGTGCCAGTAGTATGCCAGGGGGCGCAGGTACCTCCTACAATGAGCAGTTCTTC
TRBV6-1	TRBJ1-5	few	.	CASSQVGQVNQPQHF	TGTGCCAGCAGTCAAGTAGGACAAGTCAATCAGCCCCAGCATTTT
TRBV27	TRBJ2-2	once	.	CASSFLLKGVNGELFF	TGTGCCAGCAGTTTTTTGTTGAAGGGGGTGAACGGGGAGCTGTTTTTT